The rows below give T cell receptor beta chains drawn from one sample of a study of response to subunit inactivated influenza vaccine. TCRdb passed the RT-PCR reads through MiXCR, listing each CDR3 protein once. Of approximately 530,000 distinct CDR3 sequences listed, 10% to 15% are singletons. Sequencing was performed on PBMCs from blood, taken 35 to 45 days after vaccination. These receptors all come from a man aged 45-60 years who received an inactivated influenza vaccine. The conserved cysteine and the conserved F or W are not part of the CDR3 here.

J gene | V gene | CDR3 protein
TRBJ2-7 | TRBV12-3/TRBV12-4 | ASSFIGLGWEQY
TRBJ1-2 | TRBV7-8 | ASSLGSGANYGYT
TRBJ2-2 | TRBV5-1 | ASSVSGNTGELF
TRBJ2-2 | TRBV6-2/TRBV6-3 | ASSPHEGVGELF
TRBJ2-5 | TRBV20-1 | SAPGQGAGETQY
TRBJ2-4 | TRBV4-2 | ASSQDYSGRNIQY
TRBJ2-5 | TRBV10-3 | AISDRVSGGQRQETQY
TRBJ1-5 | TRBV27 | ASSLKLPGLSNQPQH
TRBJ2-3 | TRBV6-5 | ASSYSNRVYADTQY
TRBJ1-1 | TRBV5-1 | ASSRDTNTEAF
TRBJ1-2 | TRBV7-2 | ASSPATGSYT
TRBJ2-6 | TRBV29-1 | SVGQGSSGANVLT
TRBJ2-3 | TRBV2 | ATQSRGGTDTQY
TRBJ2-3 | TRBV12-3/TRBV12-4 | ASSFSAGGPDTQY
TRBJ2-1 | TRBV7-2 | ASSRGEGGLQF
TRBJ1-1 | TRBV6-5 | ASSHTASEAF
TRBJ2-2 | TRBV12-3/TRBV12-4 | ASSLGASGELF
TRBJ2-5 | TRBV4-2 | ASSQDGPGGYQETQY
TRBJ2-1 | TRBV10-3 | AISRTGQSNEQF
TRBJ2-5 | TRBV12-3/TRBV12-4 | ASTLRDRGRGTQY
TRBJ2-1 | TRBV6-6 | ASSYSGDEQF
TRBJ2-2 | TRBV11-2 | ASSLGGRELF
TRBJ1-3 | TRBV29-1 | SVSGNSGNTIY
TRBJ2-1 | TRBV20-1 | SARGLAGGQNEQF
TRBJ2-5 | TRBV9 | ASSVGQGPGLAGETQY
TRBJ2-2 | TRBV11-2 | ASSSPRAGLTGELF
TRBJ2-7 | TRBV10-2 | ASRGGSGNYEQY
TRBJ2-1 | TRBV7-3 | ASSSLNPNEQF
TRBJ2-7 | TRBV4-2 | ASSQNPTLRGHEQY
TRBJ2-1 | TRBV12-3/TRBV12-4 | ASSLSSGRAYD
TRBJ2-7 | TRBV4-3 | ASSQYYSGQGVYEQY
TRBJ1-2 | TRBV4-1 | ASSQDSRQGYGYT
TRBJ2-2 | TRBV5-1 | ASSPRTGLAGTIANTGELF
TRBJ2-5 | TRBV27 | ASSLFYRQETQY
TRBJ2-1 | TRBV6-1 | ASSGAGGPTNEQF
TRBJ2-5 | TRBV6-1 | ATRRTSGRPEETQY
TRBJ2-3 | TRBV7-6 | ASSRGGWTDTQY
TRBJ2-3 | TRBV20-1 | CAAAPSGVSTDTQY
TRBJ2-7 | TRBV15 | ATSVGRRLAGVTIPYEQY
TRBJ2-7 | TRBV11-2 | ASSLVGRGTYSYEQY
TRBJ2-1 | TRBV7-6 | ASSLAVGGASYNEQF